What follows is one TCR beta chain and its context. Its matching antigen is unknown. With random hexamers, 0.5 to 1 ug RNA was reverse transcribed. An immunoSEQ multiplex PCR amplified TCR beta CDR3 over 54 Vbeta and 13 Jbeta. One entry per CDR3 protein, called by TCRdb with MiXCR from the immunoSEQ multiplex PCR reads. The sample records about 150,000 distinct CDR3 sequences, roughly 95% being singletons. This sample was taken from a study of CD8 T cells in Susac syndrome. As for the study in general: At the time their blood was drawn, patients with Susac syndrome were either therapy-naive, on corticosteroids (with some of them also receiving intravenous immunoglobulin), or on intravenous immunoglobulin alone.

The CD8+ and CD4+ T cells were negatively isolated, with the TEMRA cells enriched by FACS. Points from the study as a whole: The CD4+ T cell repertoires in Susac syndrome did not show any clonal expansion.

The TCR was taken from a human donor with Susac syndrome. Sequencing input: CD4+ T cells from PBMCs.

The CDR3 spells CSAPGRGLRNTEAFF. CDR3 DNA: TGCAGTGCTCCGGGGAGGGGGCTAAGGAACACTGAAGCTTTCTTT. The J gene is TRBJ1-1, the V gene TRBV20-1; 7 bases fit TRBD1. The V gene end was trimmed by 5 bases and the J gene end by 1 base; junction bases not matched to a gene: 10. CDR1 and CDR2 (germline): DFQATT, SNEGSKA (reference sequence). The CDR3 length is 15 residues.